A single sample gave rise to the 2 T cell receptor beta chains below, sequenced in a study of CD8+ T cells in alopecia areata. As the sequencing template, cDNA was produced by extracting RNA and reverse transcribing it. The repertoire was sequenced with immunoSEQ multiplex PCR; TCRdb's copy has only in-frame clones and lacks some. The sample records approximately 180,000 clones, roughly 60% being singletons. This specimen consisted of CD4+ T cells sorted from blood, obtained at week 0. These receptors all come from a human donor with alopecia areata.

Concerning this clone itself: Other DNA sequences in the same sample also yield this CDR3. V gene TRBV29-1 combines with J gene TRBJ1-1; the D is unclear. CDR3 size: 10 residues. V lost 6 bases, J lost 1 base, and 3 bases lay in between. Germline CDR1 and CDR2: SQVTM and ANQGSEA. This CDR3 is CSVGNTEAFF. CDR3 nucleotides: TGCAGCGTAGGGAACACTGAAGCTTTCTTT.

This clone was seen a few times. This chain links TRBV7-9 with TRBJ2-1; 11 bases are a match to TRBD2. The CDR3 has 15 residues. Germline trimming cut 4 bases from V and 7 bases from J; bases unmatched to any gene: 6. Germline CDR1 is SEHNR and CDR2 is FQNEAQ (reference sequence). CDR3 bases: TGTGCCAGCAGCTCAACTAGCGGGGGCCCTAATGAGCAGTTCTTC. This translates into CASSSTSGGPNEQFF.